Listed here are 5 T cell receptor beta chains from one sample, sequenced in a study of blood T cell repertoires in COVID-19. The table came from immunoSEQ multiplex PCR; TCRdb's copy has only in-frame clones and leaves some out. This sample carries about 320,000 clones, 65% to 85% of them seen once, and the ten largest clones take 1% to 1.5%. The sequencing input was peripheral blood. The receptors were sampled from a woman between 45 and 60 years old with acute or convalescent COVID-19.

J is TRBJ1-5 and V is TRBV12-5; tentatively, D is TRBD1 (5 bases). This CDR3 has 14 amino acids. Trimming took 1 base from V and 3 from J, leaving 7 bases between them. From germline, CDR1 is LGHNT and CDR2 FRNRAP. CDR3 residues: CASGLDRTNQPQHF. The CDR3 DNA is TGTGCTAGTGGTTTGGACAGGACCAATCAGCCCCAGCATTTT.

The J gene is TRBJ1-1, the V gene TRBV18, with 9 bases aligning to TRBD1. CDR3 size: 15 residues. V was clipped by 4 bases and J by 1 base; unmatched bases: 4. Germline V gene lookup returns CDR1 KGHSH and CDR2 LQKENI. This CDR3 is CASSLDRGGNTEAFF. The CDR3 DNA is TGTGCCAGCTCACTGGACAGGGGAGGGAACACTGAAGCTTTCTTT. Based on the CDR3 plus reference TRBV18 and TRBJ1-1, the full variable domain is NAGVMQNPRHLVRRRGQEARLRCSPMKGHSHVYWYRQLPEEGLKFMVYLQKENIIDESGMPKERFSAEFPKEGPSILRIQQVVRGDSAAYFCASSLDRGGNTEAFFGQGTRLTVV.

The chain joins TRBV4-2 to TRBJ1-2, with 11 nucleotides matching TRBD1. J was trimmed by 8 bases and V by 1 base; bases with no gene match: 6. CDR1 LGHNA and CDR2 YNFKEQ come from the germline V gene. The CDR3 contains 15 residues. CDR3 coding DNA: TGTGCCAGCAGCCAAGCGGGGGGACAGGGGGGCGGCTACACCTTC. Translation: CASSQAGGQGGGYTF.

Note on this clone: Other nucleotide sequences in the sample specify the same CDR3. The V call is TRBV20-1, the J call TRBJ1-1; D is unclear. The CDR3 is 11 residues long. V was shortened by 0 bases and J by 3 bases, with 2 bases between the two germline ends. Germline CDR1 reads DFQATT; CDR2 reads SNEGSKA (reference sequence). This chain's CDR3 is CSARDYTEAFF. For the CDR3, the DNA is TGCAGTGCTAGAGACTACACTGAAGCTTTCTTT.

Notes on this clone: The sample has other DNA sequences that encode this CDR3 too. J is TRBJ2-2 and V is TRBV19, with TRBD2 as a possible D gene (6 bases). This CDR3 is 15 amino acids long. V lost 3 bases to trimming and J lost 5 bases, with 13 bases between them. Looked up from germline, CDR1 is LNHDA and CDR2 is SQIVND (reference sequence). CDR3 coding DNA: TGTGCCAGTAGTATCGGTCAGGGAGGAACCGGGGAGCTGTTTTTT. The encoded protein is CASSIGQGGTGELFF.